Shown below are 19 T cell receptor beta chains from a single sample sequenced in a study of blood T cells in healthy people across ages. Primed by a sample-barcoded 5' primer and a J-beta primer mix, a second PCR proceeded for 7 to 11 cycles. TCRdb reprocessed the 5' RACE reads with MiXCR, giving one entry per CDR3 protein. The sample contains about 580,000 distinct CDR3 sequences, around half of which appear only once. Material for sequencing was blood. The receptor source for this set is a man of 80 years or more in good health.

V is TRBV20-1 and J is TRBJ2-1; the match to TRBD2 covers 10 bases. With 2 bases clipped from V and 1 base from J, the junction kept 8 bases outside the gene matches. Per germline, CDR1 DFQATT and CDR2 SNEGSKA (reference sequence). The CDR3 contains 17 residues. The CDR3 region is CSARLPTSGWSYNEQFF. The CDR3 DNA reads TGCAGTGCTAGACTACCGACTAGCGGGTGGTCCTACAATGAGCAGTTCTTC.

The chain carries TRBV7-2 and TRBJ2-3; D gene unclear. The CDR3 contains 13 residues. The germline V and J ends were trimmed by 5 bases and 3 bases, with 9 bases remaining between them. In germline, CDR1 is SGHTA, CDR2 FQGNSA. The CDR3: CASSGQVTDTQYF. The CDR3 nucleotides read TGTGCCAGCAGCGGTCAGGTGACAGATACGCAGTATTTT.

This clonotype was counted at least ten times. The CDR3 here is CASSYSSSGEIQNIQYF. In DNA, the CDR3 is TGTGCCAGCAGTTACAGCTCTAGCGGGGAGATACAAAACATTCAGTACTTC. The chain links TRBV6-5 to TRBJ2-4, with 9 bases fitting TRBD2. Germline-derived CDR1 and CDR2 are MNHEY and SVGAGI. V shed 2 bases, J shed 5 bases, and the junction held 10 bases outside the gene matches. This CDR3 is 17 amino acids long.

This clonotype was counted between two and nine times. The rearrangement uses TRBV7-9 and TRBJ1-1; D uncertain. The length of the CDR3 is 13 residues. The germline gives CDR1 SEHNR, CDR2 FQNEAQ (reference sequence). V lost 6 bases and J lost 0, with 8 bases in between. CDR3 nucleotide sequence: TGTGCCAGCAGGAAAGAAATGAACACTGAAGCTTTCTTT. This translates into CASRKEMNTEAFF.

This chain links TRBV6-6 with TRBJ1-2; the D is unclear. Trimming removed 6 bases from V and 7 bases from J, with 21 bases in between. The CDR3 covers 15 residues. In germline, CDR1 is MNHNY, CDR2 SVGAGI (reference sequence). The chain's CDR3 is CASRLPTREGFGYTF. The CDR3 bases are TGTGCCAGCAGGCTACCCACCCGAGAGGGCTTTGGCTACACCTTC.

This clonotype came up a few times. The CDR3 loop is CATTMDRSTETQYF. The CDR3 coding sequence is TGTGCTACGACCATGGACAGGTCCACGGAGACCCAGTACTTC. The rearrangement uses TRBV12-5 and TRBJ2-5; TRBD1 agrees at 7 bases. This CDR3 has 14 residues. Trimming cost V 10 bases and J 5 bases; bases outside gene matches: 13. Germline V gene sequence: CDR1 LGHNT, CDR2 FRNRAP. The variable domain in full, completed from reference TRBV12-5 and TRBJ2-5, reads DARVTQTPRHKVTEMGQEVTMRCQPILGHNTVFWYRQTMMQGLELLAYFRNRAPLDDSGMPKDRFSAEMPDATLATLKIQPSEPRDSAVYFCATTMDRSTETQYFGPGTRLLVL.

In its sample, this clonotype was seen a few times. V gene TRBV4-2 combines with J gene TRBJ1-2; D is uncertain. V lost 1 base and J lost 5, with 11 bases in between. This CDR3 comprises 14 residues. Per germline, CDR1 LGHNA and CDR2 YNFKEQ. Written as DNA, the CDR3 is TGTGCCAGCAGCCAAGTAAGCGCTGGGTATGGCTACACCTTC. Its protein product is CASSQVSAGYGYTF.

V usage is TRBV5-1 and J usage is TRBJ2-3; perhaps TRBD1 as D (6 bases). V was trimmed by 0 bases and J by 2 bases, leaving 7 bases between them. Germline V gene data show CDR1 as SGHRS and CDR2 as YFSETQ. The CDR3 totals 14 residues. The chain's CDR3 is CASSLGDNTDTQYF. CDR3 nucleotide sequence: TGCGCCAGCAGCTTGGGGGACAACACAGATACGCAGTATTTT. Looking up the rest from reference TRBV5-1 and TRBJ2-3 gives the full variable domain: KAGVTQTPRYLIKTRGQQVTLSCSPISGHRSVSWYQQTPGQGLQFLFEYFSETQRNKGNFPGRFSGRQFSNSRSEMNVSTLELGDSALYLCASSLGDNTDTQYFGPGTRLTVL.

The J gene is TRBJ1-2, the V gene TRBV25-1; unclear D gene. Trimming left V 5 bases short and J 8 bases short, with 12 bases between. This CDR3 comprises 12 residues. Germline V gene data show CDR1 as MGHDK and CDR2 as SYGVNS. The DNA of the CDR3 is TGTGCCAGCAGTAGGAGGAATTCGGGCTACACCTTC. It encodes CASSRRNSGYTF.

The chain has TRBV7-9 and TRBJ1-4; D might be TRBD1 (5 bases). The CDR3 loop spans 16 amino acids. V dropped 3 bases and J dropped 8 bases, with 19 bases sitting between them. Germline CDR1 SEHNR, CDR2 FQNEAQ (reference sequence). The CDR3 spells CASSFLLGEGREKLFF. The CDR3 DNA sequence: TGTGCCAGCAGCTTCCTCCTGGGGGAAGGACGCGAAAAACTGTTTTTT.

This clonotype has just a few counts. The chain carries TRBV6-5 and TRBJ2-1; D is perhaps TRBD1 or TRBD2 (5 bases each). The V gene lost 11 bases and the J gene lost 3 bases, with 14 bases spanning the gap. Germline V lookup: CDR1 MNHEY, CDR2 SVGAGI. The CDR3 is made up of 13 amino acids. The chain's CDR3 is CASRRDDYNEQFF. In DNA form, the CDR3 reads TGTGCCTCCAGAAGGGACGACTACAATGAGCAGTTCTTC.

The V and J genes are TRBV20-1 and TRBJ1-6; a possible D gene is TRBD1 (6 bases). Trimming stripped 1 base from V and 10 bases from J, with 20 bases between. In germline, CDR1 is DFQATT, CDR2 SNEGSKA (reference sequence). The CDR3 is made up of 16 amino acids. The chain's CDR3 is CSARVGAGLVDSPLHF. In nucleotides, the CDR3 is TGCAGTGCTAGAGTGGGGGCAGGACTGGTCGACTCACCCCTCCACTTT.

The genes are TRBV7-9 and TRBJ1-2; the match to TRBD1 covers 7 bases. Germline CDR1 is SEHNR and CDR2 is FQNEAQ (reference sequence). The junction had 5 bases not matched to a gene; V was cut back by 4 bases and J by 0 bases. This CDR3 is built from 15 residues. The CDR3 is CASSSGTATNYGYTF. CDR3 coding DNA: TGTGCCAGCAGCTCCGGGACAGCTACTAACTATGGCTACACCTTC. Full variable domain (outside the CDR3, taken from reference TRBV7-9 and TRBJ1-2): DTGVSQNPRHKITKRGQNVTFRCDPISEHNRLYWYRQTLGQGPEFLTYFQNEAQLEKSRLLSDRFSAERPKGSFSTLEIQRTEQGDSAMYLCASSSGTATNYGYTFGSGTRLTVV.

This clonotype was seen a handful of times. The genes are TRBV20-1 and TRBJ1-5; D call uncertain. The germline CDR1 and CDR2 sequences are DFQATT and SNEGSKA (reference sequence). V was cut by 6 bases and J by 4 bases, with 10 bases left in between. The CDR3 is made up of 12 amino acids. For the CDR3, the DNA is TGCAGTGCGAGCGGAGTGAATCAGCCCCAGCATTTT. It translates to CSASGVNQPQHF.

In its sample, this clonotype was seen a few times. The genes are TRBV4-3 and TRBJ2-3, with TRBD2 matching over 8 bases. This CDR3 contains 17 residues. With 4 bases clipped from V and 5 bases from J, the junction kept 14 bases outside the gene matches. Germline CDR1 and CDR2: LGHNA and YSLEER. The CDR3 region has the DNA TGCGCCAGCAGCCGGCCACCCCTAGCGGGTGGGCTAGATACGCAGTATTTT. Residues: CASSRPPLAGGLDTQYF.

The V and J genes are TRBV7-2 and TRBJ1-2; D possibly corresponds to TRBD1 (6 bases). Trimming removed 1 base from V and 6 bases from J, with 21 bases in between. Germline V gene data show CDR1 as SGHTA and CDR2 as FQGNSA. The CDR3 contains 17 residues. In DNA, the CDR3 is TGTGCCAGCAGCTTAGGGGGGGTAGGGGGGGCGCAGAATGGCTACACCTTC. Translation gives CASSLGGVGGAQNGYTF. Complete variable domain (other parts from reference TRBV7-2 and TRBJ1-2): GAGVSQSPSNKVTEKGKDVELRCDPISGHTALYWYRQSLGQGLEFLIYFQGNSAPDKSGLPSDRFSAERTGGSVSTLTIQRTQQEDSAVYLCASSLGGVGGAQNGYTFGSGTRLTVV.

The chain couples TRBV4-3 to TRBJ1-5; perhaps TRBD1 as D (6 bases). Trimming cost V 5 bases and J 3 bases, with 11 bases left between them. The length of the CDR3 is 14 residues. Germline V gives CDR1 LGHNA, CDR2 YSLEER. The CDR3 region has the DNA TGCGCCAGCAGCTTGCGACAGGTCAATCAGCCCCAGCATTTT. This encodes CASSLRQVNQPQHF.

DNA for the CDR3: TGCAGTGCTGATGGGGACTCCCGTACGGGTGAGCAGTTCTTC. Protein sequence: CSADGDSRTGEQFF. The chain uses TRBV20-1 and TRBJ2-1, with TRBD2 as a possible D gene (6 bases). Germline V CDR1 and CDR2: DFQATT, SNEGSKA (reference sequence). The CDR3 has 14 amino acids. Trimming removed 5 bases from V and 9 bases from J, with 20 bases in between.

The sample holds many counts of this clonotype. The chain recombines TRBV6-5 with TRBJ2-7, with 9 bases aligning to TRBD1. The length of the CDR3 is 14 residues. The V gene's germline CDR1 is MNHEY and CDR2 SVGAGI. The J segment lost 4 bases and the V segment lost 5 bases, leaving 6 bases of the junction unmatched. CDR3 coding DNA: TGTGCCAGCAGTGAGGACAGGGGCTTATACGAGCAGTACTTC. This gives the protein CASSEDRGLYEQYF.